One and the same sample provided the 26 T cell receptor beta chains below, sequenced in a study of cytomegalovirus exposure and HLA in healthy donors. The PCR was carried out with 60 Vbeta primers and 13 Jbeta primers. Assay: immunoSEQ multiplex PCR; the TCRdb copy retains only in-frame clones and omits some. Of about 98,000 clones listed, about 80% were seen once; the top ten hold 3% to 4%. Sequences were obtained from PBMCs. The receptors originated from a female donor in good health and CMV-seropositive.

This rearrangement joins TRBV7-2 to TRBJ2-7; the D gene is possibly TRBD1 (6 bases). CDR3 length: 15 amino acids. Germline loops: CDR1 SGHTA, CDR2 FQGNSA. V was cut by 2 bases and J by 2 bases, with 13 bases left in between. The CDR3 protein is CASSLSPTGAYEQYF. CDR3 DNA sequence: TGTGCCAGCAGCTTAAGCCCGACAGGAGCCTACGAGCAGTACTTC.

The chain has TRBV7-9 and TRBJ2-7; 9 positions match TRBD1. The CDR3 covers 17 residues. CDR1 and CDR2 from the germline V gene are SEHNR and FQNEAQ (reference sequence). The V segment lost 5 bases and the J segment 6 bases; nucleotides outside the gene matches: 17. For the CDR3, the DNA is TGTGCCAGCAGCCCTGGACAGGGGCAGGGGTTTGTCTCCGAGCAGTACTTC. Translation: CASSPGQGQGFVSEQYF.

The rearrangement links TRBV6-1 to TRBJ1-3, with 10 bases identical to TRBD1. After removal of 6 bases from V and 4 bases from J, the junction contained 3 bases not matched to a gene. The germline CDR1 and CDR2 sequences are MNHNS and SASEGT. The CDR3 loop spans 14 amino acids. This CDR3 is CASRWDRGGNTIYF. The CDR3 nucleotides are TGTGCCAGCAGGTGGGACAGGGGAGGAAACACCATATATTTT.

The sample holds a few counts of this clone. The chain carries TRBV30 and TRBJ1-1; no reliable D call. The CDR3 length is 11 residues. CDR1 and CDR2 from the germline V gene are GTSNPN and SVGIG (reference sequence). Trimming stripped 2 bases from V and 9 bases from J, with 10 bases between. CDR3 protein: CAWSIREKAFF. As DNA, the CDR3 is TGTGCCTGGAGTATCCGGGAGAAAGCTTTCTTT. Combining the CDR3 with reference TRBV30 and TRBJ1-1 gives the whole variable domain SQTIHQWPATLVQPVGSPLSLECTVEGTSNPNLYWYRQAAGRGLQLLFYSVGIGQISSEVPQNLSASRPQDRQFILSSKKLLLSDSGFYLCAWSIREKAFFGQGTRLTVV.

This clone was observed once. V and J are TRBV5-4 and TRBJ2-7, with a possible D match to TRBD2 (5 bases). V lost 3 bases and J lost 3, with 10 bases in between. CDR3 size: 13 residues. Germline V CDR1 and CDR2: SGHNT, YYREEE (reference sequence). CDR3 DNA: TGTGCCAGCAGCTCTACGGAGGACTACGAGCAGTACTTC. Translation gives CASSSTEDYEQYF.

This chain uses TRBV27 with TRBJ2-1; D might be TRBD1 (5 bases). Per the germline V gene, CDR1 is MNHEY and CDR2 is SMNVEV (reference sequence). This CDR3 region has 13 residues. V shed 2 bases and J shed 15 bases, with 17 bases lying between them. The CDR3 sequence: CASSLRNRWTRFF. For the CDR3, the DNA is TGTGCCAGCAGTTTACGGAACCGATGGACACGGTTCTTC.

This clone turned up a few times. The J gene is TRBJ1-3, the V gene TRBV28, with D uncertain. Germline V gene sequence: CDR1 MDHEN, CDR2 SYDVKM. V was cut by 3 bases and J by 8 bases, with 11 bases left in between. This CDR3 region has 13 residues. CDR3 in DNA: TGTGCCAGCAGTTTGGGGAGTGGGTACACCATATATTTT. It codes for CASSLGSGYTIYF.

V gene TRBV2 combines with J gene TRBJ1-1; perhaps TRBD1 as D (6 bases). The germline V gene has CDR1 SNHLY and CDR2 FYNNEI. CDR3 length equals 12 residues. The V end lost 3 bases, the J end lost 10 bases, and 12 bases lay between the germline ends. The CDR3 DNA sequence: TGTGCCAGCAGTGAGATACAGGGACGAGCTTTCTTT. Translation: CASSEIQGRAFF.

The chain joins TRBV2 to TRBJ2-1; 11 positions match TRBD2. The CDR3 loop spans 14 amino acids. J was trimmed by 7 bases and V by 6 bases; bases with no gene match: 5. CDR1 and CDR2 from the germline V gene are SNHLY and FYNNEI. CDR3 nucleotides: TGTGCCAGCAGATCGACTAGCGGGGAAAATGAGCAGTTCTTC. Translation: CASRSTSGENEQFF.

This clone was found once. The genes are TRBV11-1 and TRBJ2-2; 8 bases align to TRBD1. The CDR3 length is 15 residues. V dropped 6 bases and J dropped 3; count of bases not matched to a gene: 6. The germline CDR1 and CDR2 sequences are SGHAT and FQDESV (reference sequence). The CDR3 loop reads CASRSGTGHTGELFF. DNA of the CDR3: TGTGCCAGCAGATCCGGGACAGGACACACCGGGGAGCTGTTTTTT.

The V and J genes are TRBV19 and TRBJ2-5; 9 bases line up with TRBD2. With V trimmed by 3 bases and J by 5 bases, 10 bases remained unmatched. In germline, CDR1 is LNHDA, CDR2 SQIVND (reference sequence). The CDR3 is made up of 16 amino acids. The CDR3 reads CASSILEAGGRETQYF. The CDR3 coding sequence is TGTGCCAGTAGTATTCTGGAAGCGGGGGGCCGGGAGACCCAGTACTTC.

This clone is a singleton in its sample. J is TRBJ2-3 and V is TRBV29-1, with D perhaps TRBD1 (6 bases). Germline V CDR1 and CDR2: SQVTM, ANQGSEA. Trimming took off 4 bases at V and 3 bases at J, with 14 bases between the two ends. The length of the CDR3 is 14 residues. CDR3 bases: TGCAGCGTTGGGGGGACAACGCTTACAGATACGCAGTATTTT. As protein: CSVGGTTLTDTQYF.

The V gene is TRBV28, the J gene TRBJ2-7, with a weak D call TRBD1 (6 bases). Germline assignment: CDR1 MDHEN and CDR2 SYDVKM. V was clipped by 4 bases and J by 3 bases, with 13 bases between them. The CDR3 extends over 14 amino acids. CDR3 protein: CASSSPTGLYEQYF. The CDR3 nucleotides are TGTGCCAGCAGTTCCCCGACAGGCCTCTACGAGCAGTACTTC.

The chain links TRBV6-1 to TRBJ1-2; the D is unclear. The CDR3 has 16 amino acids. Per germline, CDR1 MNHNS and CDR2 SASEGT. V was cut by 4 bases and J by 8 bases, with 23 bases left in between. The CDR3 nucleotides are TGTGCCAGCAGTGCCAGTTCTGCGGTTCCCACCGACGGCTACACCTTC. This codes for CASSASSAVPTDGYTF.

The CDR3 DNA reads TGTGCCAGCAGCCCTAGAGGCAGTGAGAGCGAAAAACTGTTTTTT. Amino acid sequence: CASSPRGSESEKLFF. The chain uses TRBV9 and TRBJ1-4; D unclear. V lost 4 bases and J 8 bases, leaving 18 bases between the germline ends. Looked up from germline, CDR1 is SGDLS and CDR2 is YYNGEE. This CDR3 contains 15 residues. Based on the CDR3 plus reference TRBV9 and TRBJ1-4, the full variable domain is DSGVTQTPKHLITATGQRVTLRCSPRSGDLSVYWYQQSLDQGLQFLIQYYNGEERAKGNILERFSAQQFPDLHSELNLSSLELGDSALYFCASSPRGSESEKLFFGSGTQLSVL.

The V and J genes are TRBV5-1 and TRBJ1-2; D may be TRBD1 (6 bases). CDR1 and CDR2 from the germline V gene are SGHRS and YFSETQ. The germline V and J ends were trimmed by 0 bases and 6 bases, with 12 bases remaining between them. The CDR3 runs 14 residues. For the CDR3, the DNA is TGCGCCAGCAGCTTGGCGGGATACAGGGATGGCTACACCTTC. It translates to CASSLAGYRDGYTF.

This clone appeared a few times. This chain uses TRBV27 with TRBJ2-5; maybe TRBD1 (6 bases). V lost 4 bases and J lost 5, with 14 bases in between. CDR1 and CDR2 (germline): MNHEY, SMNVEV (reference sequence). The CDR3 consists of 14 residues. For the CDR3, the DNA is TGTGCCAGCAGTTCCAGGGGCGCAAAGGAGACCCAGTACTTC. It specifies CASSSRGAKETQYF.

The chain joins TRBV27 to TRBJ1-2, with TRBD1 identical over 7 bases. Germline CDR1 reads MNHEY; CDR2 reads SMNVEV (reference sequence). The CDR3 runs 13 residues. The ends lost 5 bases at V and 9 bases at J; junction bases unmatched: 9. The CDR3 protein is CASSTPGGTSYTF. For the CDR3, the DNA is TGTGCCAGCAGTACCCCAGGGGGTACGAGCTACACCTTC.

The chain links TRBV5-6 to TRBJ2-5; 8 positions agree with TRBD2. The J call may be in error: the DNA end matches TRBJ2-7 better. Germline V gives CDR1 SGHDT, CDR2 YYEEEE. This CDR3 has 15 residues. The CDR3 protein is CASSLVAGGGYEQYF. In nucleotides, the CDR3 is TGTGCCAGCAGCTTGGTGGCGGGGGGTGGGTACGAGCAGTACTTC.

The rearrangement joins TRBV4-2 to TRBJ1-3; no definite D call. This CDR3 has 16 amino acids. Germline assignment: CDR1 LGHNA and CDR2 YNFKEQ. V was cut by 1 base and J by 0 bases, with 10 bases left in between. The CDR3, as DNA: TGTGCCAGCAGCCAAGGCGGTTCAAGCTCTGGAAACACCATATATTTT. It yields the protein CASSQGGSSSGNTIYF.

This clone was counted between two and nine times. The chain combines TRBV5-1 with TRBJ2-7; maybe TRBD1 (6 bases). V was pared by 1 base and J by 3 bases, with 14 bases between. The CDR3 has 15 residues. Germline V gives CDR1 SGHRS, CDR2 YFSETQ. The CDR3 nucleotides are TGCGCCAGCAGCTTGCTGCAGGGGAAGGACTACGAGCAGTACTTC. It specifies CASSLLQGKDYEQYF.

Comments on this clone: Other DNA sequences in this sample translate to the same CDR3. The V call is TRBV6-1, the J call TRBJ2-7; 8 positions match TRBD1. Germline CDR1 reads MNHNS; CDR2 reads SASEGT. This CDR3 comprises 14 residues. With 2 bases clipped from V and 1 base from J, the junction kept 1 base outside the gene matches. This CDR3 reads CASSEYRGSYEQYF. The CDR3 region has the DNA TGTGCCAGCAGTGAATACAGGGGGTCCTACGAGCAGTACTTC.

The chain joins TRBV13 to TRBJ1-1; possible D gene TRBD1, 6 bases. V dropped 4 bases and J dropped 1 base, with 7 bases sitting between them. This CDR3 has 13 amino acids. Germline CDR1 reads PRHDT; CDR2 reads FYEKMQ (reference sequence). The CDR3 DNA is TGTGCCAGCAGCTCACAGGGGAACACTGAAGCTTTCTTT. It encodes CASSSQGNTEAFF.

CDR3 DNA sequence: TGTGCCAGCAGCTTCCTAGCGGGACGGAACACCGGGGAGCTGTTTTTT. Protein sequence: CASSFLAGRNTGELFF. The V and J genes are TRBV14 and TRBJ2-2; TRBD2 aligns across 9 bases. The CDR3 loop spans 16 amino acids. Losses at the gene ends were 5 bases for V and 1 base for J; bases not matched to a gene: 5. CDR1 and CDR2 from the germline V gene are SGHDN and FVKESK.

This sequence joins TRBV5-1 and TRBJ2-1, with 12 bases lining up with TRBD2. The V gene's germline CDR1 is SGHRS and CDR2 YFSETQ. The CDR3 has 16 amino acids. V was pared by 5 bases and J by 8 bases, with 11 bases of the junction left unmatched. This CDR3 reads CASRADVTSGRHEQFF. CDR3 sequence (DNA): TGCGCCAGCAGGGCGGACGTTACTAGCGGGAGGCATGAGCAGTTCTTC.

This clone was observed a single time. This chain's CDR3 is CASSRVVTGELFF. For the CDR3, the DNA is TGTGCCAGCAGCCGCGTGGTCACCGGGGAGCTGTTTTTT. The chain carries TRBV11-2 and TRBJ2-2, with D unclear. This CDR3 has 13 residues. V was clipped by 5 bases and J by 4 bases, with 8 bases between them. The germline V gene encodes CDR1 SGHAT and CDR2 FQNNGV. Based on the CDR3 plus reference TRBV11-2 and TRBJ2-2, the full variable domain is EAGVAQSPRYKIIEKRQSVAFWCNPISGHATLYWYQQILGQGPKLLIQFQNNGVVDDSQLPKDRFSAERLKGVDSTLKIQPAKLEDSAVYLCASSRVVTGELFFGEGSRLTVL.